These 17 T cell receptor beta chains came from one sample sequenced in a study of blood T cells in healthy people across ages. It was with a sample-barcoded 5' primer and a J-beta primer mix that a second PCR of about 6 to 12 cycles was run. TCRdb ran MiXCR on the 5' RACE reads and lists one entry per CDR3 protein. The table shows hundreds of thousands of distinct CDR3 sequences, with about 30% occurring only once. What was sequenced was blood. These receptors were obtained from a woman of 80 years or more in good health.

The chain carries TRBV20-1 and TRBJ2-1, with 7 bases matching TRBD1. Germline CDR1 reads DFQATT; CDR2 reads SNEGSKA (reference sequence). The CDR3 covers 13 residues. V lost 0 bases to trimming and J lost 6 bases; unmatched junction nucleotides: 2. The DNA for the CDR3 is TGCAGTGCTAGAGACCGACAGGGCAATGAGCAGTTCTTC. This sequence encodes CSARDRQGNEQFF.

This clonotype was observed at least ten times. The chain employs TRBV7-3 and TRBJ2-5, with D perhaps being TRBD1 or TRBD2 (6 bases each). Germline V lookup: CDR1 SGHTA, CDR2 FQGTGA. This CDR3 has 14 amino acids. Trimming pared 1 base from V and 5 bases from J, leaving 11 bases between. CDR3 sequence (DNA): TGTGCCAGCAGCTTAAATGGGGGGCAGGAGACCCAGTACTTC. Translated, it gives CASSLNGGQETQYF.

The genes are TRBV7-2 and TRBJ2-7; D unclear. CDR3 length: 13 residues. CDR1 and CDR2 (germline): SGHTA, FQGNSA. With 1 base removed from V and 7 bases from J, the gap between germline ends came to 11 bases. The DNA of the CDR3 is TGTGCCAGCAGCTTAGTGCTAACTGGGGAGCAGTACTTC. Its translation is CASSLVLTGEQYF. Variable domain in full (rest from reference TRBV7-2 and TRBJ2-7): GAGVSQSPSNKVTEKGKDVELRCDPISGHTALYWYRQSLGQGLEFLIYFQGNSAPDKSGLPSDRFSAERTGGSVSTLTIQRTQQEDSAVYLCASSLVLTGEQYFGPGTRLTVT.

Points on this clonotype: Mismatch with germline at one junction end may stem from a read error. This chain uses TRBV20-1 with TRBJ2-5, with 12 bases aligning to TRBD2. The V gene's germline CDR1 is DFQATT and CDR2 SNEGSKA (reference sequence). The CDR3 is made up of 14 amino acids. For the CDR3, the DNA is TGCAGCGCTAGAGGACTAGCGGGGATGAATGAGCAGTACTTC. This encodes CSARGLAGMNEQYF.

The chain recombines TRBV20-1 with TRBJ2-1, with TRBD2 matching over 7 bases. The V segment lost 0 bases and the J segment 6 bases; nucleotides outside the gene matches: 8. The CDR3 length is 15 residues. CDR1 and CDR2 (germline): DFQATT, SNEGSKA (reference sequence). The CDR3 sequence is CSARDWSGEANEQFF. DNA of the CDR3: TGCAGTGCTAGAGACTGGAGCGGGGAGGCCAATGAGCAGTTCTTC.

In its sample, this clonotype was seen many times. This chain connects TRBV18 to TRBJ2-7, with a weak D call TRBD1 (5 bases). The germline V gene has CDR1 KGHSH and CDR2 LQKENI. V lost 0 bases to trimming and J lost 1 base, with 13 bases between them. This CDR3 contains 16 residues. CDR3 in DNA: TGTGCCAGCTCACCACCGATGACAGAGCATTCCTACGAGCAGTACTTC. Its protein is CASSPPMTEHSYEQYF. Full variable domain (outside the CDR3, taken from reference TRBV18 and TRBJ2-7): NAGVMQNPRHLVRRRGQEARLRCSPMKGHSHVYWYRQLPEEGLKFMVYLQKENIIDESGMPKERFSAEFPKEGPSILRIQQVVRGDSAAYFCASSPPMTEHSYEQYFGPGTRLTVT.

At least ten counts were recorded for this clonotype. This sequence joins TRBV6-5 and TRBJ2-3, with D tentatively TRBD2 (6 bases). V was pared by 3 bases and J by 3 bases, with 13 bases between. The germline gives CDR1 MNHEY, CDR2 SVGAGI. The CDR3 consists of 15 residues. CDR3 sequence reads: CASSYSGSGTDTQYF. The CDR3 region has the DNA TGTGCCAGCAGTTATTCGGGTAGCGGAACAGATACGCAGTATTTT.

This clonotype was found many times. In DNA, the CDR3 is TGCAGTGCTAGTCTTCAACCCGGCTACACCTTC. Its protein is CSASLQPGYTF. The chain has TRBV20-1 and TRBJ1-2, with D unclear. This CDR3 comprises 11 residues. V was clipped by 3 bases and J by 8 bases, with 10 bases between them. Germline loops: CDR1 DFQATT, CDR2 SNEGSKA (reference sequence).

This clonotype has a count of ten or more. This chain joins TRBV5-6 and TRBJ2-7; a possible D gene is TRBD2 (6 bases). Trimming cost V 2 bases and J 0 bases, with 12 bases left between them. The CDR3 length is 15 residues. Germline CDR1 SGHDT, CDR2 YYEEEE. As DNA, the CDR3 is TGTGCCAGCAGCTTCCTTTCGGGGGACTCCTACGAGCAGTACTTC. The encoded protein is CASSFLSGDSYEQYF. Combining the CDR3 with reference TRBV5-6 and TRBJ2-7 gives the whole variable domain DAGVTQSPTHLIKTRGQQVTLRCSPKSGHDTVSWYQQALGQGPQFIFQYYEEEERQRGNFPDRFSGHQFPNYSSELNVNALLLGDSALYLCASSFLSGDSYEQYFGPGTRLTVT.

The count of this clonotype is one. The chain couples TRBV7-2 to TRBJ2-1, with 10 bases that match TRBD1. The CDR3 totals 14 residues. Germline V gene sequence: CDR1 SGHTA, CDR2 FQGNSA. Trimming removed 5 bases from V and 7 bases from J; junction bases left unmatched: 5. The CDR3 nucleotides are TGTGCCAGCAGCGCCGGGACAGGGGAAAATGAGCAGTTCTTC. As protein: CASSAGTGENEQFF.

This chain connects TRBV6-1 to TRBJ1-6; D possibly corresponds to TRBD1 (5 bases). Looked up from germline, CDR1 is MNHNS and CDR2 is SASEGT. This CDR3 has 16 residues. Trimming removed 2 bases at V and 5 bases at J, with 13 bases between. This CDR3 reads CASSERVGGNNSPLHF. DNA for the CDR3: TGTGCCAGCAGTGAACGGGTCGGGGGAAATAATTCACCCCTCCACTTT.

This sequence joins TRBV5-1 and TRBJ1-1, with D unresolved. The germline V and J ends were trimmed by 1 base and 1 base, with 8 bases remaining between them. The CDR3 totals 14 residues. CDR1 SGHRS and CDR2 YFSETQ come from the germline V gene. Here the CDR3 DNA reads TGCGCCAGCAGCTTGCAACAGCAGAACACTGAAGCTTTCTTT. Its translation: CASSLQQQNTEAFF.

The chain uses TRBV30 and TRBJ1-5, with D possibly TRBD1 on 6 matching bases. The germline V gene encodes CDR1 GTSNPN and CDR2 SVGIG (reference sequence). Between the trimmed V and J ends, which lost 3 bases and 1 base, there was a span of 10 bases. The CDR3 length is 14 residues. The CDR3 sequence is CAWRQGGSNQPQHF. As DNA, the CDR3 is TGTGCCTGGAGACAAGGGGGAAGCAATCAGCCCCAGCATTTT.

J is TRBJ2-3 and V is TRBV20-1; TRBD2 might be the D (6 bases). This CDR3 contains 14 residues. Germline V gene sequence: CDR1 DFQATT, CDR2 SNEGSKA (reference sequence). V lost 3 bases and J 4 bases, leaving 14 bases between the germline ends. This CDR3 reads CSASGLASADTQYF. The CDR3 region has the DNA TGCAGTGCTAGTGGGCTAGCTAGCGCAGATACGCAGTATTTT.

This clonotype has a count of ten or more. This sequence joins TRBV6-2 or TRBV6-3 and TRBJ2-3; 11 bases match TRBD2. This CDR3 is 16 amino acids long. J lost 1 base, V lost 0 bases, and 0 bases had no gene match. Germline V gives CDR1 MNHEY, CDR2 SVGEGT. The CDR3, as DNA: TGTGCCAGCAGTTACTCGGGACTAGCGGGCACAGATACGCAGTATTTT. Translating gives CASSYSGLAGTDTQYF.

In this sample, this clonotype turned up a few times. The chain couples TRBV6-6 to TRBJ1-2, with TRBD1 matching 8 bases. Looked up from germline, CDR1 is MNHNY and CDR2 is SVGAGI (reference sequence). This CDR3 has 14 amino acids. V was clipped by 6 bases and J by 7 bases; unmatched bases: 10. CDR3 residues: CASSTQGGGSGYTF. The CDR3 DNA follows: TGTGCCAGCAGCACACAGGGGGGCGGTAGTGGCTACACCTTC.

This chain links TRBV29-1 with TRBJ2-3; TRBD2 is a possible D gene (5 bases). CDR1 is SQVTM and CDR2 is ANQGSEA in the germline V gene. This CDR3 is 10 amino acids long. Trimming left V 4 bases short and J 11 bases short, with 10 bases between. The CDR3 loop reads CSVGVRGQYF. The CDR3 DNA follows: TGCAGCGTTGGCGTTCGGGGGCAGTATTTT.